This T cell receptor (beta chain) was sequenced for a study of T cells after yellow fever vaccination. General study points: Few clonotypes appeared in both CD4 and CD8 compartments.

By 5'RACE template switching, TCR cDNA was produced, with a universal primer site and UMIs added in the process. TCRdb re-derived calls from the 5' RACE reads in MiXCR, one entry per CDR3 protein. This sample carries roughly 16,000 distinct CDR3 sequences, over 3.5% of them seen once, and the ten largest clones take less than 0.45%. This clonotype was found many times. The germline V and J ends were trimmed by 3 bases and 8 bases, with 8 bases remaining between them. CDR1 is SGHAT, CDR2 FQNNGV, per germline. The CDR3 contains 12 residues. The source was PBMCs, either bulk or a sorted T-cell subset (CD4+, CD8+, memory, or dextramer-sorted; not recorded which), collected 15 days after the yellow fever booster vaccination. This chain links TRBV11-2 with TRBJ2-1; D is undetermined. This clonotype was sampled from a young man who received the YFV17D yellow fever vaccine. CDR3 sequence: CASSFSPDEQFF. Here the CDR3 DNA reads TGTGCCAGCAGCTTCTCCCCAGATGAGCAGTTCTTC.